This T cell receptor beta chain was obtained from a study of memory CD8 T cells in hepatitis C reinfection. On the study more broadly: Two donors had tetramer+ CD8 T cells split into CD127- and CD127+ sorts. One double resolver and one chronic donor targeted NS3-1073.

The CDR3 consists of 16 residues. Losses at the gene ends were 7 bases for V and 0 bases for J; bases not matched to a gene: 11. The germline CDR1 and CDR2 sequences are MDHEN and SYDVKM. Some clones are missing from TCRdb's copy, which holds only in-frame ones; the method was immunoSEQ multiplex PCR. Of about 300 clones listed, 65% to 75% were seen once; the top ten hold 15% to 20%. The time point: pre-reinfection, 55 to 20 weeks before reinfection detection. TCR sequencing was done directly ex vivo on sorted cells, without expansion in vitro. This receptor was taken from a man aged 18 to 30 with hepatitis C virus infection. The J gene is TRBJ1-2, the V gene TRBV28, with 7 bases matching TRBD1. Sequenced input: HCV tetramer-positive CD8+ T cells sorted from blood. The CDR3 DNA sequence: TGTGCCAGCACCTTGTCCACAGGGGAGCCTAACTATGGCTACACCTTC. Its translation is CASTLSTGEPNYGYTF.